Below are 19 T cell receptor beta chains sequenced from a single sample in a study of blood T cell repertoires in COVID-19. TCRdb keeps only in-frame clones here, not all; method: immunoSEQ multiplex PCR. The sample yields fewer than 350,000 clones, approximately 91% seen once. The sequenced sample consisted of PBMCs or T cells enriched from blood (not recorded which). These receptor sequences come from a woman between 35 and 50 years old with acute COVID-19.

V and J are TRBV5-1 and TRBJ1-1, with TRBD1 matching 8 bases. The ends lost 5 bases at V and 6 bases at J; junction bases unmatched: 9. Germline lookup yields CDR1 SGHRS and CDR2 YFSETQ. The CDR3 length is 14 residues. The DNA for the CDR3 is TGCGCCAGCAGGCAGCAGGGGGCGCATGCTGAAGCTTTCTTT. This gives the protein CASRQQGAHAEAFF.

The chain is built from TRBV30 and TRBJ2-7, with 7 bases that match TRBD2. Germline V lookup: CDR1 GTSNPN, CDR2 SVGIG (reference sequence). V gave up 7 bases and J gave up 0 bases; unmatched junction bases: 15. The CDR3 runs 16 residues. This CDR3 reads CASIAVWEGSSYEQYF. The CDR3 nucleotides are TGTGCCTCGATTGCCGTGTGGGAGGGGAGCTCCTACGAGCAGTACTTC.

The chain uses TRBV19 and TRBJ2-1, with TRBD1 identical over 9 bases. The CDR3 is 15 amino acids. Trimming at V came to 6 bases and at J to 6 bases, leaving 9 bases not matched to a gene. The germline V gene has CDR1 LNHDA and CDR2 SQIVND (reference sequence). CDR3 protein: CASRTGTGFSNEQFF. The CDR3 DNA is TGTGCCAGTAGGACCGGGACAGGGTTTTCCAATGAGCAGTTCTTC.

CDR3 nucleotide sequence: TGTGCCAGCGGACAGGGGGCCGCCGAAGGCGGCTACACCTTC. The encoded protein is CASGQGAAEGGYTF. V gene TRBV2 combines with J gene TRBJ1-2; 11 bases map to TRBD1. The CDR3 loop spans 14 amino acids. Germline CDR1 SNHLY, CDR2 FYNNEI. V was clipped by 8 bases and J by 8 bases; unmatched bases: 10.

This rearrangement joins TRBV29-1 to TRBJ2-2, with a tentative D call TRBD2 (7 bases). The V gene lost 7 bases and the J gene lost 7 bases, with 10 bases spanning the gap. In germline, CDR1 is SQVTM, CDR2 ANQGSEA. There are 11 residues in the CDR3. The CDR3 loop is CSGGGDGELFF. CDR3 sequence (DNA): TGCAGCGGAGGGGGGGACGGGGAGCTGTTTTTT.

The chain's CDR3 is CASSYSGGQFNEKLFF. The CDR3 coding sequence is TGTGCCAGCAGTTACTCCGGAGGACAGTTTAATGAAAAACTGTTTTTT. The genes are TRBV6-7 and TRBJ1-4; possibly TRBD1 for D (6 bases). TRBV6-7 is classed as an ORF, of uncertain function. The CDR3 loop spans 16 amino acids. Trimming stripped 0 bases from V and 4 bases from J, with 12 bases between.

There are a few counts of this clone. The J gene is TRBJ2-1, the V gene TRBV12-3 or TRBV12-4, with TRBD2 identical over 7 bases. The V gene end was trimmed by 8 bases and the J gene end by 7 bases; junction bases not matched to a gene: 8. The CDR3 has 13 residues. The CDR3: CASGAGARNEQFF. The CDR3 region has the DNA TGTGCCAGCGGGGCGGGAGCGAGAAATGAGCAGTTCTTC.

The genes are TRBV7-9 and TRBJ2-7, with 9 bases lining up with TRBD1. CDR1 SEHNR and CDR2 FQNEAQ come from the germline V gene (reference sequence). The CDR3 has 15 residues. The junction had 10 bases not matched to a gene; V was cut back by 5 bases and J by 5 bases. CDR3 in DNA: TGTGCCAGCAGCGGGACAGGGTACGGTTTGAACGAGCAGTACTTC. It translates to CASSGTGYGLNEQYF.

This chain uses TRBV7-9 with TRBJ2-7; perhaps TRBD1 as D (6 bases). Trimming left V 5 bases short and J 5 bases short, with 13 bases between. Germline V gene lookup returns CDR1 SEHNR and CDR2 FQNEAQ (reference sequence). This CDR3 has 13 residues. The CDR3, as DNA: TGTGCCAGCAGCGTTCAGGGGTTCCACGAGCAGTACTTC. Amino acid sequence: CASSVQGFHEQYF.

The genes are TRBV18 and TRBJ2-1, with D perhaps matching TRBD1 (6 bases). The germline V gene has CDR1 KGHSH and CDR2 LQKENI. The V end lost 3 bases, the J end lost 14 bases, and 14 bases lay between the germline ends. The CDR3 covers 12 residues. CDR3 coding DNA: TGTGCCAGCTCACCCCGAGAGGGGGTGAAGTTCTTC. Translating it yields CASSPREGVKFF.

This chain connects TRBV29-1 to TRBJ1-2, with TRBD1 matching over 7 bases. V shed 4 bases, J shed 8 bases, and the junction held 10 bases outside the gene matches. The CDR3 is 13 residues long. Germline values: CDR1 SQVTM, CDR2 ANQGSEA. The CDR3 region is CSVAQGTAGGYTF. The CDR3 nucleotides read TGCAGCGTTGCCCAGGGGACAGCTGGGGGCTACACCTTC.

This clone was found a few times. The chain couples TRBV11-2 to TRBJ1-1, with unresolved D. CDR1 SGHAT and CDR2 FQNNGV come from the germline V gene. V was shortened by 3 bases and J by 2 bases, with 4 bases between the two germline ends. There are 12 residues in the CDR3. The CDR3 coding sequence is TGTGCCAGCAGCTTGGCTAACACTGAAGCTTTCTTT. Translated, it gives CASSLANTEAFF.

V usage is TRBV7-3 and J usage is TRBJ1-1; D gene uncertain. The CDR3 runs to 13 residues. The germline gives CDR1 SGHTA, CDR2 FQGTGA. The ends were cut back, 3 bases at V and 1 base at J, with 6 bases in the middle. The CDR3 loop is CASSFPGNTEAFF. CDR3 coding DNA: TGTGCCAGCAGCTTTCCGGGGAACACTGAAGCTTTCTTT.

CDR3 amino acids: CATSDDREAYNEQFF. The CDR3 bases are TGTGCCACCAGTGATGACAGGGAGGCCTACAATGAGCAGTTCTTC. The rearrangement uses TRBV24-1 and TRBJ2-1; the D gene is possibly TRBD1 (7 bases). Germline CDR1 KGHDR, CDR2 SFDVKD. The CDR3 consists of 15 residues. V dropped 3 bases and J dropped 2 bases, with 10 bases sitting between them.

This rearrangement joins TRBV4-3 to TRBJ2-7; 12 bases agree with TRBD2. V lost 4 bases and J lost 1; bases outside the gene matches: 17. The germline V gene has CDR1 LGHNA and CDR2 YSLEER. This CDR3 is built from 20 residues. Here the CDR3 reads CASSRYRLAGDTPESYEQYF. The DNA of the CDR3 is TGCGCCAGCAGCCGTTACAGACTAGCGGGAGATACGCCCGAATCCTACGAGCAGTACTTC.

The chain carries TRBV2 and TRBJ2-5; no definite D call. The CDR3 contains 13 residues. Trimming left V 2 bases short and J 1 base short, with 5 bases between. Germline CDR1 reads SNHLY; CDR2 reads FYNNEI. CDR3 residues: CASSEQRQETQYF. In DNA form, the CDR3 reads TGTGCCAGCAGTGAACAGCGCCAAGAGACCCAGTACTTC.

The chain carries TRBV20-1 and TRBJ2-5, with a weak D call TRBD1 (5 bases). This CDR3 contains 13 residues. V lost 3 bases, J lost 1 base, and 9 bases lay in between. From germline, CDR1 is DFQATT and CDR2 SNEGSKA (reference sequence). In DNA, the CDR3 is TGCAGTGCTAGTGCGGACACCCAAGAGACCCAGTACTTC. This sequence encodes CSASADTQETQYF.

The J gene is TRBJ2-5, the V gene TRBV6-5, with D maybe TRBD2 (7 bases). Trimming shortened V by 8 bases and J by 4 bases, and 17 bases separated the two germline ends. The CDR3 totals 14 residues. Germline V gene sequence: CDR1 MNHEY, CDR2 SVGAGI. In DNA form, the CDR3 reads TGTGCCAGCCTCGTAAGGGGGGGAGGAGAGACCCAGTACTTC. Its translation: CASLVRGGGETQYF.

V usage is TRBV24-1 and J usage is TRBJ2-3; D may be TRBD1 (5 bases). Trimming took off 0 bases at V and 0 bases at J, with 21 bases between the two ends. This CDR3 has 20 residues. Germline values: CDR1 KGHDR, CDR2 SFDVKD. CDR3 coding DNA: TGTGCCACCAGTGATTTGCAAGCAGGGTACACGGACACTAGCACAGATACGCAGTATTTT. It yields the protein CATSDLQAGYTDTSTDTQYF.